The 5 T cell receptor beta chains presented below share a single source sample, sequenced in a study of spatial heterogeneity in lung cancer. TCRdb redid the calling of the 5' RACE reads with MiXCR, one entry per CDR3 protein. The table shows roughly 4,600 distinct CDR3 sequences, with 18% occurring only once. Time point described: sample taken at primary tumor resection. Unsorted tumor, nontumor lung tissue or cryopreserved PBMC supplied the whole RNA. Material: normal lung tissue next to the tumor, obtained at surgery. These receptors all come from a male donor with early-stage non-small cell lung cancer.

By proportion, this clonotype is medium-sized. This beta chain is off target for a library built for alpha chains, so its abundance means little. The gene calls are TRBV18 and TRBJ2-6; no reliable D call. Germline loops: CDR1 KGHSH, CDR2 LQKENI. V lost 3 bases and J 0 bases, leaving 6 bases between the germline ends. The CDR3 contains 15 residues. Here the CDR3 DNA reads TGTGCCAGCTCACCGCTTAACTCTGGGGCCAACGTCCTGACTTTC. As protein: CASSPLNSGANVLTF. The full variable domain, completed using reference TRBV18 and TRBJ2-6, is NAGVMQNPRHLVRRRGQEARLRCSPMKGHSHVYWYRQLPEEGLKFMVYLQKENIIDESGMPKERFSAEFPKEGPSILRIQQVVRGDSAAYFCASSPLNSGANVLTFGAGSRLTVL.

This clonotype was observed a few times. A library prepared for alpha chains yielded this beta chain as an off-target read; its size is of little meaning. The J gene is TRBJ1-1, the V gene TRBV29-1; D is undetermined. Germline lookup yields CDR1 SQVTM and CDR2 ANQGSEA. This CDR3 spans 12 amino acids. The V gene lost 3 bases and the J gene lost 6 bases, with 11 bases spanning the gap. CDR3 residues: CSVEPSSSEAFF. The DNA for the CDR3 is TGCAGCGTTGAGCCCAGCTCCTCTGAAGCTTTCTTT.

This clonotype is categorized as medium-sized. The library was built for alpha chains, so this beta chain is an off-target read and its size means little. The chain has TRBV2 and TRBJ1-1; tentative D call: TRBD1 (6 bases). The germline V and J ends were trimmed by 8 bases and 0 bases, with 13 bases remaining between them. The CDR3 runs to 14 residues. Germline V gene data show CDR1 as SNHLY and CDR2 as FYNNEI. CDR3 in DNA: TGTGCCAGCTTGGACAGCCCACTGAACACTGAAGCTTTCTTT. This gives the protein CASLDSPLNTEAFF.

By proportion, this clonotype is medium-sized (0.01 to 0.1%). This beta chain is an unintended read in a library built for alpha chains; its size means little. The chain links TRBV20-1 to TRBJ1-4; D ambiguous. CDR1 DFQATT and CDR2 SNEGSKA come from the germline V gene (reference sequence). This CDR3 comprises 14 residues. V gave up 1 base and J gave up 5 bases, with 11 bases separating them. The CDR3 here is CSARGMSSNEKLFF. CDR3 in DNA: TGCAGTGCTAGAGGGATGTCCTCCAATGAAAAACTGTTTTTT.

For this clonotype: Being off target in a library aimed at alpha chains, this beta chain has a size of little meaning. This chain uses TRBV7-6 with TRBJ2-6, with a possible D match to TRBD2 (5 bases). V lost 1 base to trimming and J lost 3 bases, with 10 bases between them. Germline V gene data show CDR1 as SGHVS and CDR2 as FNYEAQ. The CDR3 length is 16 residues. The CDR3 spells CASSLGGIGGANVLTF. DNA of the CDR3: TGTGCCAGCAGCTTAGGAGGGATCGGTGGGGCCAACGTCCTGACTTTC.